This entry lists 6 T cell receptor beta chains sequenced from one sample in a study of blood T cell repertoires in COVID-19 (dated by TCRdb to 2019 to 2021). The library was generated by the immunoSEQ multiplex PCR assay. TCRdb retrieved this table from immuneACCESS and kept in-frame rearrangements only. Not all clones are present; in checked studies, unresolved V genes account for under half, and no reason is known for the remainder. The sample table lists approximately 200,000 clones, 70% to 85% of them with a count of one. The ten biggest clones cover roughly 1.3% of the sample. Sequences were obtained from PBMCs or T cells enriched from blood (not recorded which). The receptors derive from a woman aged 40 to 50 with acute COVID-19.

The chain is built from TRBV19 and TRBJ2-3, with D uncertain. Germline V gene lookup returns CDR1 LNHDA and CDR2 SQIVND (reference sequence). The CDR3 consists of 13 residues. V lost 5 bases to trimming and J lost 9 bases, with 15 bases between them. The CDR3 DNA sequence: TGTGCCAGTAGTCCAACTGCCACCCGGACGCAGTATTTT. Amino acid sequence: CASSPTATRTQYF.

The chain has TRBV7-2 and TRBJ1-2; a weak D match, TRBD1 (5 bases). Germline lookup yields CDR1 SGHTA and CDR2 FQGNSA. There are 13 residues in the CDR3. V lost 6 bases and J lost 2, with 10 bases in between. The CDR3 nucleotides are TGTGCCAGCAGTCGCGACAGCAACTATGGCTACACCTTC. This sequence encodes CASSRDSNYGYTF.

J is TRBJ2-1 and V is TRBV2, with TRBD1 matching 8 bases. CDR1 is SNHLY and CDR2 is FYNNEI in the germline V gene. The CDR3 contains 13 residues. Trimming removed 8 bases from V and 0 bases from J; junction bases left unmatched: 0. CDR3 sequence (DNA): TGTGCCAGCGGACAGGGCTCCTACAATGAGCAGTTCTTC. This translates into CASGQGSYNEQFF.

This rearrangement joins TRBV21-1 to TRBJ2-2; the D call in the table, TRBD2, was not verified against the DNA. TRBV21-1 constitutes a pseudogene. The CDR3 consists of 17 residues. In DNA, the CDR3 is TGTGCCAGCAGCAACAACTTCCTAATGGGGGAGGACGGGGAGCTGTTTTTT. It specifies CASSNNFLMGEDGELFF.

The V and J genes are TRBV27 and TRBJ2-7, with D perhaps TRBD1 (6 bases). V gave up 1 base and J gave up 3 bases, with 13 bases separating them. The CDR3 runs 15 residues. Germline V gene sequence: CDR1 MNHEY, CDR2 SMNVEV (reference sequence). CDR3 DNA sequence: TGTGCCAGCAGTTTATTCAGGGGAGCTAGCTACGAGCAGTACTTC. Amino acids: CASSLFRGASYEQYF.

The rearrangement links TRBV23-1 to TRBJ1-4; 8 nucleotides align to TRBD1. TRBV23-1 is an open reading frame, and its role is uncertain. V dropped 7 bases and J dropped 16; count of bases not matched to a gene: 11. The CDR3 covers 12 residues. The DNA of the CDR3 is TGCGCCAGCACCTCCCCCTGTGGACAGGGGTTTTTT. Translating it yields CASTSPCGQGFF.